The clone carrying this TCR beta chain has more than one count but fewer than ten. These data come from a study of blood T cell repertoires in COVID-19. About the study: The United States, Italy and Spain supplied acute and convalescent COVID-19 samples. PBMCs, B-cell-depleted T cells, or T cells provided the cDNA or gDNA that made up the material.

Per the authors' pipeline: It was from reference gene primer amplification that nucleated cell counts were estimated. Using immunoSEQ multiplex PCR, the repertoire was profiled, and TCRdb retains in-frame clones only, with some absent. V and J calls and clone size are copied from that table; D and trimming were computed from the DNA. The table shows roughly 90,000 clones, with about 87% occurring only once. V lost 7 bases, J lost 8 bases, and 7 bases stayed unmatched. CDR1 is MNHEY and CDR2 is SMNVEV in the germline V gene (reference sequence). The CDR3 has 13 residues. This receptor was identified in a human donor in a cohort sampled during active COVID-19. The J gene is TRBJ2-1, the V gene TRBV27, with 8 nucleotides matching TRBD2. Sequenced input: peripheral blood. CDR3 sequence (DNA): TGTGCCAGCAAGGGACTAGGATCCGATGAGCAGTTCTTC. This sequence encodes CASKGLGSDEQFF.